Listed here is a single T cell receptor (beta chain). Its antigen is unidentified. The sample comes from a study of a mutant IDH1 vaccine in newly diagnosed glioma. General study results and limits: Of all patients, 85% to 95% showed vaccine-induced immune responses.

Produced via immunoSEQ multiplex PCR; TCRdb's table is partial and in-frame only. Of around 50,000 clones detected, 86% appear once; the ten largest clones hold around 2.5%. Time point in this sample: baseline, week 1 (first vaccination visit). Treatment defined: pre-vaccination baseline after standard-of-care therapy. The material sequenced was PBMCs, taken from a glioma patient treated with radiotherapy, temozolomide or both. This TCR was recovered from a man aged 40-49 years with glioma.

The CDR3: CASSLETSGSNEQFF. In DNA, the CDR3 is TGCGCCAGCAGCTTGGAGACTAGCGGGTCCAATGAGCAGTTCTTC. The genes are TRBV5-1 and TRBJ2-1; 10 bases are a match to TRBD2. Unmatched junction bases numbered 3, after V lost 0 bases and J lost 6 bases. CDR1 SGHRS and CDR2 YFSETQ come from the germline V gene. The CDR3 contains 15 residues.